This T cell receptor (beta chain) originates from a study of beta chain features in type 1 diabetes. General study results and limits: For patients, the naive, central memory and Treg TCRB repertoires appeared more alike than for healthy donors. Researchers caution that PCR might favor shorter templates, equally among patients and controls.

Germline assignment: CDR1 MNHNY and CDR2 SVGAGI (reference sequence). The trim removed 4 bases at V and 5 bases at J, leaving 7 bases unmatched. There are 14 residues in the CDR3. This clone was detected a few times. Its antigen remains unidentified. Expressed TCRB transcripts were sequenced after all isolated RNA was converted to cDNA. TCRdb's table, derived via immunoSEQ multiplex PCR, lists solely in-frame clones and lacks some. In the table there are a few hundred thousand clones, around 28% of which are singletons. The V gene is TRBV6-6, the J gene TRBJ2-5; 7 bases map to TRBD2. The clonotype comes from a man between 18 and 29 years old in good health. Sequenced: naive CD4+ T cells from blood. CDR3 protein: CASSLTSVTETQYF. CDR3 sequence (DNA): TGTGCCAGCAGTTTAACTAGCGTAACGGAGACCCAGTACTTC.